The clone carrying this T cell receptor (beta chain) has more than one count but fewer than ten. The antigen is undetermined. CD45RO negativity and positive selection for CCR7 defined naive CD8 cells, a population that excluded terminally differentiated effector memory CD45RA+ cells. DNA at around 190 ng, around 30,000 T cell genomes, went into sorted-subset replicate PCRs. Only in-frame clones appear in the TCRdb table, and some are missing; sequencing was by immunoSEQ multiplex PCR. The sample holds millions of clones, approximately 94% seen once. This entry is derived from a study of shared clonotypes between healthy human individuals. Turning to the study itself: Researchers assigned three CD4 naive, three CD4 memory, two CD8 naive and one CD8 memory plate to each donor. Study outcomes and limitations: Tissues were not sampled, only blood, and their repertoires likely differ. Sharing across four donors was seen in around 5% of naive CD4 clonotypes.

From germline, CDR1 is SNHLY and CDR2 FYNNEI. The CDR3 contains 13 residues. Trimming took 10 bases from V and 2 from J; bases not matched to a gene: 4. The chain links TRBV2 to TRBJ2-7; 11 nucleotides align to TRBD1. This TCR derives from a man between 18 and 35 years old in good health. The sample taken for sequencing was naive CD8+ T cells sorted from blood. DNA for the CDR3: TGTGCCATCCCGGGACAGGGGGCCTACGAGCAGTACTTC. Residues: CAIPGQGAYEQYF.